Given below is one T cell receptor (beta chain) in context. Germline-derived CDR1 and CDR2 are SGHTS and YDEGEE. The CDR3 consists of 19 residues. J was trimmed by 3 bases and V by 0 bases; bases with no gene match: 15. The entry originates in a study of cytomegalovirus exposure and HLA in healthy donors. Primers for the PCR totalled 60 Vbeta and 13 Jbeta. Per the authors' pipeline: Per a later analysis, the number of unique TCR beta chains was approximately 80 million, of which around 10 million were shared. Some clones are missing from TCRdb's copy, which holds only in-frame ones; the method was immunoSEQ multiplex PCR. That table is the source of V, J and clone size, and D and trimming were worked out from the DNA. Of approximately 280,000 clones detected, over 85% appear once; the ten largest clones hold about 2.5%.

The receptor comes from a woman younger than 30 in good health and CMV-seronegative. The sequencing input was PBMCs. The chain employs TRBV5-8 and TRBJ2-7, with TRBD2 matching 10 bases. CDR3 DNA: TGTGCCAGCAGCTTGGCCGCGAGCGGGGGGGCTTTTGGGTACTACGAGCAGTACTTC. It yields the protein CASSLAASGGAFGYYEQYF.